The rows below give T cell receptor beta chains drawn from one sample of a study of blood T cell repertoires in COVID-19. Profiling relied on immunoSEQ multiplex PCR, and the TCRdb table lists in-frame clones only, not all of them. The table records fewer than 100,000 clones, roughly 90% of them present only once. Input material: peripheral blood. The receptors were gathered from a man in his 60s with acute or convalescent COVID-19. CDR3s include the opening cysteine and the closing phenylalanine or tryptophan. D genes are given only for firm matches. Only part of the rows carry a size: once, few, many, or a class if the clone is expanded.

D gene	clone size	V gene	J gene	CDR3 protein	CDR3 DNA
.	.	TRBV27	TRBJ1-5	CASSLGPGTGSNQPQHF	TGTGCCAGCAGTTTGGGTCCGGGGACTGGTAGCAATCAGCCCCAGCATTTT
.	.	TRBV30	TRBJ1-6	CAWGASGNSPLHF	TGTGCCTGGGGGGCCTCGGGAAATTCACCCCTCCACTTT
TRBD1	few	TRBV11-3	TRBJ2-7	CASSLDMTGESSYEQYF	TGTGCCAGCAGCTTAGATATGACAGGGGAGAGCTCCTACGAGCAGTACTTC
.	.	TRBV5-1	TRBJ1-6	CASSLLPGTDNSPLHF	TGCGCCAGCAGCTTACTCCCGGGGACTGATAATTCACCCCTCCACTTT
.	few	TRBV5-4	TRBJ1-1	CASSLAGRAEAFF	TGTGCCAGCAGCTTGGCAGGTAGAGCTGAAGCTTTCTTT
TRBD1	.	TRBV10-3	TRBJ1-2	CAISGDRAGGYGYTF	TGTGCCATCAGTGGTGACAGGGCGGGAGGCTATGGCTACACCTTC
.	.	TRBV4-3	TRBJ1-2	CASSQATGGGYTF	TGCGCCAGCAGCCAAGCAACGGGAGGTGGCTACACCTTC
TRBD1	.	TRBV5-1	TRBJ1-4	CASSAYSTGGDEKLFF	TGCGCCAGCAGCGCGTACTCGACAGGGGGCGATGAAAAACTGTTTTTT
TRBD2	few	TRBV19	TRBJ2-3	CASSRGLAGASGTDTQYF	TGTGCCAGTAGTAGAGGACTAGCGGGAGCCTCTGGCACAGATACGCAGTATTTT
TRBD1	.	TRBV5-5	TRBJ1-3	CASSPTGQGTGNTIYF	TGTGCCAGCAGCCCCACGGGACAGGGAACTGGAAACACCATATATTTT
TRBD1	.	TRBV10-3	TRBJ1-1	CAISAGTALAEAFF	TGTGCCATCAGCGCGGGGACAGCCTTGGCTGAAGCTTTCTTT
.	.	TRBV18	TRBJ1-6	CASSLNPGKTLNSPLHF	TGTGCCAGCTCCCTGAATCCAGGGAAGACCCTTAATTCACCCCTCCACTTT
.	.	TRBV5-4	TRBJ2-7	CASSLGSAESYEQYF	TGTGCCAGCAGCTTGGGTTCGGCGGAATCCTACGAGCAGTACTTC
.	.	TRBV6-5	TRBJ2-3	CASGITAGRTDTQYF	TGTGCCAGCGGAATTACGGCAGGGCGGACAGATACGCAGTATTTT